This TCR beta chain stems from a study of identical twins. Healthy Caucasians were all of the donors. The trim removed 4 bases at V and 3 bases at J, leaving 6 bases unmatched. The CDR3 contains 16 residues. Per germline, CDR1 MNHNS and CDR2 SASEGT. The study's findings and limits: Twins showed weaker excess sharing in their beta out-of-frame sequences.

A universal primer site was created by template switching, with the cDNA bearing unique molecular identifiers. TCRdb called the 5' RACE reads again in MiXCR, with one record for every CDR3 protein. The sample has some 500,000 distinct CDR3 sequences; 7.5% to 10% are singletons. This clonotype was seen ten or more times. Its antigen is undetermined. This sample was shared with a second study, whose subject was yellow fever vaccine responses in identical twins.

This TCR derives from a woman aged 18-29 years in good health. The chain couples TRBV6-1 to TRBJ2-7; 13 bases match TRBD2. Sequencing was performed on PBMCs. CDR3: CASSAGTSGANYEQYF. The CDR3 coding sequence is TGTGCCAGCAGTGCCGGGACTAGCGGGGCCAACTACGAGCAGTACTTC.